This note documents a single T cell receptor (beta chain) sequence. Original handling: How many nucleated cells were present was estimated from reference gene primer amplification. Sequenced by immunoSEQ multiplex PCR; TCRdb stores in-frame clones only, minus some. From that table come the V and J calls and clone size; the DNA was used to work out D and trimming. The sample shows roughly 68,000 clones, about 90% of them seen only once. This specimen belongs to a study of blood T cell repertoires in COVID-19. Study as a whole: The analysed material was cDNA or gDNA that came from T cells, B-cell-depleted T cells, or PBMCs.

The sample comprised peripheral blood. The source of this sequence is a human donor in a cohort sampled during active COVID-19.

The CDR3 loop reads CASSLASGSTDTQYF. The CDR3 DNA sequence: TGTGCCAGCAGCTTAGCTAGCGGGAGCACAGATACGCAGTATTTT. V gene TRBV7-7 combines with J gene TRBJ2-3, with 7 bases that match TRBD2. V trimming: 0 bases; J trimming: 0 bases; junction bases outside the gene matches: 0. Germline V lookup: CDR1 SSHAT, CDR2 FNYEAQ (reference sequence). The CDR3 length is 15 residues. The full variable domain, in which reference TRBV7-7 and TRBJ2-3 provide the parts outside the CDR3, is GAGVSQSPRYKVTKRGQDVTLRCDPISSHATLYWYQQALGQGPEFLTYFNYEAQPDKSGLPSDRFSAERPEGSISTLTIQRTEQRDSAMYRCASSLASGSTDTQYFGPGTRLTVL.